The 9 T cell receptor beta chains below come from one sample, sequenced in a study of low-dose radiotherapy and immunotherapy resistance in tumors. Primers targeting TRAV and TRBV primed first-strand cDNA, covering alpha and beta chains. TCRs were amplified for about 18 PCR cycles with a constant-region primer and V-primer adapter. From the reads, TCRdb called clonotypes with MiXCR, one entry per CDR3 protein. The sample lists roughly 17,000 distinct CDR3 sequences; about 70% were seen once. These receptor sequences come from a human donor with advanced metastatic prostate, ovarian, gallbladder or colorectal cancer (not recorded which). This table probably holds off-target reads from a library built for another chain.

V gene TRBV4-3 combines with J gene TRBJ2-3; D unresolved. V was trimmed by 0 bases and J by 9 bases, leaving 10 bases between them. The CDR3 totals 13 residues. Germline CDR1 reads LGHNA; CDR2 reads YSLEER. CDR3 bases: TGCGCCAGCAGCCAAGATCCCAGCTTGACGCAGTATTTT. Its translation is CASSQDPSLTQYF.

This clonotype was detected only a few times. This chain links TRBV5-1 with TRBJ2-1; TRBD2 agrees at 11 bases. Germline V gene lookup returns CDR1 SGHRS and CDR2 YFSETQ. V lost 2 bases and J lost 7; bases outside the gene matches: 5. The CDR3 loop spans 15 amino acids. The chain's CDR3 is CASSFGSGGANEQFF. CDR3 bases: TGCGCCAGCAGCTTCGGTAGCGGGGGGGCAAATGAGCAGTTCTTC.

This clonotype came up a few times. This sequence joins TRBV28 and TRBJ2-7, with D possibly TRBD1 on 5 matching bases. Per germline, CDR1 MDHEN and CDR2 SYDVKM. V lost 3 bases, J lost 2 bases, and 11 bases lay in between. The CDR3 is 14 residues long. CDR3 bases: TGTGCCAGCAGTTTTACACAGGCGACCTACGAGCAGTACTTC. Translation: CASSFTQATYEQYF.

The rearrangement links TRBV20-1 to TRBJ2-5, with D perhaps TRBD1 (6 bases). The germline V gene has CDR1 DFQATT and CDR2 SNEGSKA (reference sequence). V lost 3 bases to trimming and J lost 3 bases, with 11 bases between them. CDR3 length equals 13 residues. CDR3 amino acids: CSASLGAEETQYF. Written as DNA, the CDR3 is TGCAGTGCTAGTCTGGGGGCAGAAGAGACCCAGTACTTC.

Remarks on this clonotype: At one end, the junction sequence differs from germline, possibly due to a read error. The J gene is TRBJ2-1, the V gene TRBV5-3, with TRBD2 identical over 7 bases. TRBV5-3 is an open reading frame, and its role is uncertain. This CDR3 region has 15 residues. Here the CDR3 reads CASSLPLARGDEQFF. CDR3 DNA sequence: TGTGCCAGCAGCTTACCACTAGCGAGAGGCGATGAGCAGTTCTTC.

The chain has TRBV12-2 and TRBJ2-5; the D call in the table, TRBD2, was not verified against the DNA. TRBV12-2 is flagged as a pseudogene. This CDR3 spans 16 amino acids. The DNA of the CDR3 is TGTGCAAGTCGCCTACGGACTAGCGGGGCCCAAGAGACCCAGTACTTC. Translation: CASRLRTSGAQETQYF.

The CDR3 DNA follows: TGTGCCACCAGCAGACCAACCTACAATGAGCAGTTCTTC. It specifies CATSRPTYNEQFF. The rearrangement uses TRBV15 and TRBJ2-1; D remains ambiguous. This CDR3 has 13 residues. Trimming removed 2 bases at V and 2 bases at J, with 4 bases between. Germline-derived CDR1 and CDR2 are LNHNV and YYDKDF (reference sequence).

The chain combines TRBV28 with TRBJ2-5, with D perhaps TRBD1 (6 bases). Between the trimmed V and J ends, which lost 10 bases and 5 bases, there was a span of 17 bases. Germline loops: CDR1 MDHEN, CDR2 SYDVKM. The CDR3 sequence is 13 residues long. The CDR3: CATEDGGGETQYF. In DNA form, the CDR3 reads TGTGCCACCGAGGATGGGGGCGGGGAGACCCAGTACTTC.

V gene TRBV7-2 combines with J gene TRBJ1-1; D is uncertain. The V gene lost 1 base and the J gene lost 3 bases, with 6 bases spanning the gap. Germline loops: CDR1 SGHTA, CDR2 FQGNSA. The CDR3 consists of 13 residues. The chain's CDR3 is CASSLDVYTEAFF. CDR3 sequence (DNA): TGTGCCAGCAGCTTAGACGTCTACACTGAAGCTTTCTTT.